This T cell receptor (beta chain) is from a study of beta chain features in type 1 diabetes. This clone was seen a few times. As yet, its antigen is unknown. Expressed TCRB transcripts were sequenced, since all the RNA that had been isolated was reverse transcribed. TCRdb's copy holds only in-frame clones and misses some; the assay was immunoSEQ multiplex PCR. The repertoire has hundreds of thousands of clones, roughly 15% of them found once; the top ten carry around 0.02%. The study, taken as a whole, reports: Cells carrying high TCR expression could end up over-represented when cDNA is sequenced.

With V trimmed by 4 bases and J by 3 bases, 6 bases remained unmatched. CDR3 size: 15 residues. Germline V gives CDR1 MGHDK, CDR2 SYGVNS. Sequenced: naive CD4+ T cells from blood. The chain is built from TRBV25-1 and TRBJ1-1, with 9 bases aligning to TRBD1. The source of this sequence is a young woman in good health. The CDR3 is CASSGRDRVDTEAFF. CDR3 DNA: TGTGCCAGCAGTGGCCGGGACAGGGTTGACACTGAAGCTTTCTTT. Combining the CDR3 with reference TRBV25-1 and TRBJ1-1 gives the whole variable domain EADIYQTPRYLVIGTGKKITLECSQTMGHDKMYWYQQDPGMELHLIHYSYGVNSTEKGDLSSESTVSRIRTEHFPLTLESARPSHTSQYLCASSGRDRVDTEAFFGQGTRLTVV.